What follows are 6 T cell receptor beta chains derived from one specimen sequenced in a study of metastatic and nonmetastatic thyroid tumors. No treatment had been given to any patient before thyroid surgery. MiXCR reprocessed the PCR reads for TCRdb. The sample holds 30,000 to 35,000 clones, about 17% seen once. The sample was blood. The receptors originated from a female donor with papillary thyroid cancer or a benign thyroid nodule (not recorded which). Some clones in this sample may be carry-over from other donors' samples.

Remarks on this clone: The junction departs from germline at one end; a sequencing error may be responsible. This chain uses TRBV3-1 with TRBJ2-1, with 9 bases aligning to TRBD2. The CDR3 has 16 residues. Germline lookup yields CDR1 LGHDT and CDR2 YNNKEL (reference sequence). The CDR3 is CASIPFGSGSRNDQFF. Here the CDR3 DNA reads TGTGCCAGCATCCCCTTCGGTAGCGGGAGTAGAAATGATCAGTTCTTC.

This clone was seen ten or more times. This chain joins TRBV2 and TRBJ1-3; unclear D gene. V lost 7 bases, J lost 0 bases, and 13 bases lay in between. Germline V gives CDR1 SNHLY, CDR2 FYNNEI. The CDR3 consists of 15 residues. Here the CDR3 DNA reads TGTGCCAGCATGGCCGCCAGGCTCTCTGGAAACACCATATATTTT. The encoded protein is CASMAARLSGNTIYF.

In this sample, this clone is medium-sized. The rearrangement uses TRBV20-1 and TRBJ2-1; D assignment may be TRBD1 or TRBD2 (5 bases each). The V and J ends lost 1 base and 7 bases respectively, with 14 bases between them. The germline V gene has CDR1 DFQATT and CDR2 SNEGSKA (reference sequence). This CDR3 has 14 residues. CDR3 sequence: CSARGFGRENEQFF. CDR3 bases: TGCAGTGCTAGAGGTTTCGGCAGGGAGAATGAGCAGTTCTTC.

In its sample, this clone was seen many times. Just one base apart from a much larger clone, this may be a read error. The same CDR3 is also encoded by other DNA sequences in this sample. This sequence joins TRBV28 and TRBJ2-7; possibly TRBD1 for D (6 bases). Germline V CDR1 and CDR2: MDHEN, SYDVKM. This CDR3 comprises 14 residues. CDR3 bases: TGCGCCAGCAGTCCCAGGGGTGTGATATACGAGCAGTACTTC. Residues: CASSPRGVIYEQYF.

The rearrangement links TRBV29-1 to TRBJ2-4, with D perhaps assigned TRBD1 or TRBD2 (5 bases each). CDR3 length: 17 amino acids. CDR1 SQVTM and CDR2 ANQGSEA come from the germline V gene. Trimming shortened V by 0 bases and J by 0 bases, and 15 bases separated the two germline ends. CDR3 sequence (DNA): TGCAGCGTTGAAGATCCTACGAGGGACCTAGCCAAAAACATTCAGTACTTC. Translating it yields CSVEDPTRDLAKNIQYF.

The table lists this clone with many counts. The CDR3 here is CASTGSSWGYEQYF. In nucleotides, the CDR3 is TGTGCCAGCACTGGGTCTTCCTGGGGGTACGAGCAGTACTTC. This chain connects TRBV2 to TRBJ2-7; the D call may be TRBD1 or TRBD2 (5 bases each). The CDR3 length is 14 residues. From germline, CDR1 is SNHLY and CDR2 FYNNEI. Deletions cut 7 bases from V and 4 bases from J, with 17 bases between.